A single sample gave rise to the 28 T cell receptor beta chains below, sequenced in a study of blood T cell repertoires in COVID-19. The repertoire was sequenced with immunoSEQ multiplex PCR; TCRdb's copy has only in-frame clones and lacks some. This table has fewer than 350,000 clones, about 76% appearing once. The sequenced material came from peripheral blood. These receptors were taken from a woman aged 60-75 years with active or convalescent COVID-19.

There are a few counts of this clone. The chain couples TRBV5-1 to TRBJ1-2; D not resolved. CDR3 length: 15 residues. Germline loops: CDR1 SGHRS, CDR2 YFSETQ. The V gene lost 4 bases and the J gene lost 3 bases, with 16 bases spanning the gap. The CDR3 DNA reads as TGCGCCAGCAGCCTACTGATCAATAACGACTATGGCTACACCTTC. It specifies CASSLLINNDYGYTF.

The chain has TRBV6-5 and TRBJ1-5, with TRBD1 matching over 8 bases. Germline values: CDR1 MNHEY, CDR2 SVGAGI. V lost 4 bases and J lost 7; bases outside the gene matches: 3. The CDR3 contains 13 residues. DNA for the CDR3: TGTGCCAGCAGTTGGACAGGGAACCAGCCCCAGCATTTT. Residues: CASSWTGNQPQHF.

The V call is TRBV7-8, the J call TRBJ2-3; 10 nucleotides line up with TRBD2. The CDR3 consists of 17 residues. In germline, CDR1 is SGHVS, CDR2 FQNEAQ. V shed 1 base and J 1 base; nucleotides not matched to a gene: 5. CDR3 DNA sequence: TGTGCCAGCAGCTTAGGCTTAACTAGCGGGGGCACAGATACGCAGTATTTT. Translated, it gives CASSLGLTSGGTDTQYF.

V and J are TRBV19 and TRBJ1-5; D gene unclear. V lost 1 base, J lost 4 bases, and 11 bases lay in between. The germline V gene has CDR1 LNHDA and CDR2 SQIVND (reference sequence). This CDR3 spans 15 amino acids. CDR3 in DNA: TGTGCCAGTAGTATAGGGCAGGCCAGAAATCAGCCCCAGCATTTT. It translates to CASSIGQARNQPQHF.

The count of this clone is one. The chain combines TRBV30 with TRBJ1-4; 8 nucleotides align to TRBD1. The germline V gene encodes CDR1 GTSNPN and CDR2 SVGIG (reference sequence). There are 14 residues in the CDR3. The junction had 11 bases not matched to a gene; V was cut back by 6 bases and J by 8 bases. This CDR3 is CACLDRGGGEKLFF. CDR3 nucleotide sequence: TGTGCCTGCCTCGACAGGGGAGGAGGGGAAAAACTGTTTTTT.

The rearrangement uses TRBV3-1 (or the pseudogene TRBV3-2) and TRBJ2-3, with D perhaps TRBD1 (5 bases). The V gene's germline CDR1 is LGHDT and CDR2 YNNKEL (reference sequence). There are 15 residues in the CDR3. With 4 bases removed from V and 0 bases from J, the gap between germline ends came to 11 bases. The CDR3 loop reads CASSLGHLSTDTQYF. In DNA, the CDR3 is TGTGCCAGCAGCCTGGGGCACCTTAGCACAGATACGCAGTATTTT.

Only one count was recorded for this clone. The CDR3 nucleotides are TGCGCCAGCAGCTTGGACGGGGGTCCCAATCAGCCCCAGCATTTT. It is translated as CASSLDGGPNQPQHF. The chain employs TRBV5-1 and TRBJ1-5, with TRBD1 as a possible D gene (5 bases). Germline V CDR1 and CDR2: SGHRS, YFSETQ. Trimming removed 0 bases at V and 3 bases at J, with 10 bases between. The CDR3 has 15 amino acids.

The chain is built from TRBV21-1 and TRBJ2-7; the table's D call, TRBD1, was not checked against the DNA. TRBV21-1 is described as a pseudogene. This CDR3 is built from 14 residues. CDR3 DNA: TGTGCCAGCAGCTGGGACAGGAGCTCCTACGAGCAGTACTTC. Its translation is CASSWDRSSYEQYF.

V gene TRBV7-3 combines with J gene TRBJ2-1, with a tentative D call TRBD1 (6 bases). The CDR3 sequence is 17 residues long. Germline CDR1 reads SGHTA; CDR2 reads FQGTGA. V lost 4 bases to trimming and J lost 4 bases, with 20 bases between them. CDR3 in amino acids: CASSSWHVEGVYNEQFF. CDR3 in DNA: TGTGCCAGCAGCTCGTGGCACGTCGAGGGGGTTTACAATGAGCAGTTCTTC.

Only one count was recorded for this clone. This sequence joins TRBV19 and TRBJ1-1, with D perhaps matching TRBD1 (5 bases). V lost 8 bases and J 4 bases, leaving 14 bases between the germline ends. The CDR3 has 13 residues. CDR1 and CDR2 from the germline V gene are LNHDA and SQIVND (reference sequence). The CDR3 DNA sequence: TGTGCCAGTCGTCAGGGTGGGGTCACTGAAGCTTTCTTT. Translating gives CASRQGGVTEAFF.

The rearrangement links TRBV6-2 or TRBV6-3 to TRBJ2-7, with D maybe TRBD1 (6 bases). Looked up from germline, CDR1 is MNHEY and CDR2 is SVGEGT. The CDR3 is 11 residues long. V lost 6 bases to trimming and J lost 4 bases, with 7 bases between them. The CDR3: CASSRGYEQYF. Here the CDR3 DNA reads TGTGCCAGCAGCAGGGGTTACGAGCAGTACTTC.

The chain uses TRBV25-1 and TRBJ2-7; no firm D call. Germline V gene sequence: CDR1 MGHDK, CDR2 SYGVNS. V dropped 0 bases and J dropped 3 bases, with 12 bases sitting between them. This CDR3 contains 15 residues. The CDR3 coding sequence is TGTGCCAGCAGTGAATATGGAGTATGGAGCTACGAGCAGTACTTC. Translated, it gives CASSEYGVWSYEQYF.

The J gene is TRBJ2-5, the V gene TRBV15; the D gene is possibly TRBD2 (6 bases). The V end lost 0 bases, the J end lost 5 bases, and 19 bases lay between the germline ends. The germline gives CDR1 LNHNV, CDR2 YYDKDF (reference sequence). This CDR3 spans 17 amino acids. CDR3 sequence: CATSRDLRVGGGETQYF. In nucleotides, the CDR3 is TGTGCCACCAGCAGAGATCTTAGGGTTGGGGGAGGCGAGACCCAGTACTTC.

This chain links TRBV6-5 with TRBJ2-7; D possibly corresponds to TRBD1 (5 bases). CDR3 length: 15 residues. Trimming stripped 5 bases from V and 0 bases from J, with 14 bases between. CDR1 is MNHEY and CDR2 is SVGAGI in the germline V gene. CDR3 region: CASSITGGPSYEQYF. DNA of the CDR3: TGTGCCAGCAGTATTACAGGTGGGCCCTCCTACGAGCAGTACTTC.

The gene calls are TRBV7-9 and TRBJ2-3, with D possibly matching TRBD2 (5 bases). The CDR3 totals 17 residues. Germline V gene lookup returns CDR1 SEHNR and CDR2 FQNEAQ (reference sequence). The germline V and J ends were trimmed by 4 bases and 2 bases, with 19 bases remaining between them. The CDR3 spells CASSSGDYNPTTDTQYF. The CDR3 coding sequence is TGTGCCAGCAGCTCCGGCGACTACAACCCGACCACAGATACGCAGTATTTT. Supplemented by reference TRBV7-9 and TRBJ2-3, the full variable domain reads DTGVSQNPRHKITKRGQNVTFRCDPISEHNRLYWYRQTLGQGPEFLTYFQNEAQLEKSRLLSDRFSAERPKGSFSTLEIQRTEQGDSAMYLCASSSGDYNPTTDTQYFGPGTRLTVL.

The rearrangement joins TRBV9 to TRBJ2-3, with D tentatively TRBD2 (6 bases). V was trimmed by 3 bases and J by 1 base, leaving 21 bases between them. The CDR3 sequence is 18 residues long. Germline loops: CDR1 SGDLS, CDR2 YYNGEE. The CDR3 bases are TGTGCCAGCAGCGCGACCGGAGTCTGGCGGGACGGCACAGATACGCAGTATTTT. It translates to CASSATGVWRDGTDTQYF.

V is TRBV3-1 (or the pseudogene TRBV3-2) and J is TRBJ2-1; 8 nucleotides match TRBD1. The CDR3 is made up of 16 amino acids. Germline V CDR1 and CDR2: LGHDT, YNNKEL (reference sequence). J was trimmed by 5 bases and V by 1 base; bases with no gene match: 7. Here the CDR3 reads CASSQVDRGVDNEQFF. The CDR3, as DNA: TGTGCCAGCAGCCAAGTCGACAGGGGAGTGGACAATGAGCAGTTCTTC.

The V and J genes are TRBV29-1 and TRBJ2-5; 10 bases fit TRBD2. Trimming at V came to 7 bases and at J to 7 bases, leaving 15 bases not matched to a gene. CDR3 size: 15 residues. Per germline, CDR1 SQVTM and CDR2 ANQGSEA. The CDR3 here is CSAVGASGGASTQYF. CDR3 nucleotide sequence: TGCAGCGCCGTGGGTGCTAGCGGGGGTGCGTCGACCCAGTACTTC. Full variable domain (remainder filled in from reference TRBV29-1 and TRBJ2-5): SAVISQKPSRDICQRGTSLTIQCQVDSQVTMMFWYRQQPGQSLTLIATANQGSEATYESGFVIDKFPISRPNLTFSTLTVSNMSPEDSSIYLCSAVGASGGASTQYFGPGTRLLVL.

In its sample, this clone was seen once. The chain uses TRBV5-6 and TRBJ1-4; 7 bases fit TRBD1. The CDR3 covers 14 residues. Losses at the gene ends were 5 bases for V and 7 bases for J; bases not matched to a gene: 8. CDR1 is SGHDT and CDR2 is YYEEEE in the germline V gene. This chain's CDR3 is CASRTDRAGEKLFF. CDR3 coding DNA: TGTGCCAGCAGGACTGACAGGGCGGGTGAAAAACTGTTTTTT.

The V call is TRBV12-3 or TRBV12-4, the J call TRBJ2-7, with 9 nucleotides matching TRBD1. With 8 bases clipped from V and 7 bases from J, the junction kept 9 bases outside the gene matches. The CDR3 has 13 amino acids. The CDR3 DNA reads as TGTGCCAGCGGGGAACAGGGGGCGCGAGAGCAGTACTTC. This sequence encodes CASGEQGAREQYF.

The J gene is TRBJ1-6, the V gene TRBV9; no reliable D call. CDR3 size: 14 residues. Deletions cut 0 bases from V and 7 bases from J, with 8 bases between. CDR1 and CDR2 from the germline V gene are SGDLS and YYNGEE. The CDR3 nucleotides are TGTGCCAGCAGCGTAGCTACTGAGAATTCACCCCTCCACTTT. Translation: CASSVATENSPLHF.

The chain is built from TRBV3-1 (or the pseudogene TRBV3-2) and TRBJ2-5, with 9 bases identical to TRBD1. V lost 5 bases to trimming and J lost 4 bases; unmatched junction nucleotides: 8. CDR1 and CDR2 from the germline V gene are LGHDT and YNNKEL (reference sequence). This CDR3 has 15 residues. The CDR3: CASSISTGGGETQYF. The DNA of the CDR3 is TGTGCCAGCAGCATCTCGACAGGGGGTGGAGAGACCCAGTACTTC.

CDR3 region: CASSRRRWGGSNQPQHF. CDR3 sequence (DNA): TGTGCCAGCAGCCGACGAAGGTGGGGAGGGAGCAATCAGCCCCAGCATTTT. This chain joins TRBV3-1 (or the pseudogene TRBV3-2) and TRBJ1-5; D ambiguous. V lost 4 bases and J 1 base, leaving 17 bases between the germline ends. The CDR3 length is 17 residues. Per the germline V gene, CDR1 is LGHDT and CDR2 is YNNKEL (reference sequence).

This chain joins TRBV6-6 and TRBJ2-7, with D possibly being TRBD1 (6 bases). From germline, CDR1 is MNHNY and CDR2 SVGAGI (reference sequence). This CDR3 comprises 15 residues. Trimming shortened V by 6 bases and J by 0 bases, and 15 bases separated the two germline ends. The CDR3 nucleotides are TGTGCCAGCAGATGGGGACAAGGGTCCTCCTACGAGCAGTACTTC. Translation: CASRWGQGSSYEQYF.

The genes are TRBV7-9 and TRBJ2-3; tentatively, D is TRBD2 (5 bases). V dropped 1 base and J dropped 3 bases, with 11 bases sitting between them. Per the germline V gene, CDR1 is SEHNR and CDR2 is FQNEAQ (reference sequence). This CDR3 has 15 residues. CDR3 sequence: CASSLGSGLTDTQYF. Here the CDR3 DNA reads TGTGCCAGCAGCTTAGGCAGCGGACTTACAGATACGCAGTATTTT.

This clone appeared a single time. This chain uses TRBV6-5 with TRBJ1-3; 8 bases agree with TRBD1. In germline, CDR1 is MNHEY, CDR2 SVGAGI. With V trimmed by 6 bases and J by 4 bases, 8 bases remained unmatched. This CDR3 spans 15 amino acids. The DNA of the CDR3 is TGTGCCAGCAGCAAGACAGGGGCTAGGGGAAACACCATATATTTT. This encodes CASSKTGARGNTIYF.

V gene TRBV4-2 combines with J gene TRBJ1-5; 10 nucleotides line up with TRBD1. Germline V gives CDR1 LGHNA, CDR2 YNFKEQ. V shed 1 base and J 6 bases; nucleotides not matched to a gene: 6. The CDR3 is 16 residues long. Here the CDR3 DNA reads TGTGCCAGCAGCCAAGGGACAGGGGGGATGAGTCAGCCCCAGCATTTT. Residues: CASSQGTGGMSQPQHF.

The rearrangement uses TRBV5-1 and TRBJ2-2; 10 nucleotides line up with TRBD2. The length of the CDR3 is 17 residues. J was trimmed by 6 bases and V by 3 bases; bases with no gene match: 11. Germline lookup yields CDR1 SGHRS and CDR2 YFSETQ. The CDR3 sequence: CASSWLISGGAPGELFF. The CDR3 coding sequence is TGCGCCAGCAGCTGGCTAATAAGCGGGGGGGCGCCCGGGGAGCTGTTTTTT.